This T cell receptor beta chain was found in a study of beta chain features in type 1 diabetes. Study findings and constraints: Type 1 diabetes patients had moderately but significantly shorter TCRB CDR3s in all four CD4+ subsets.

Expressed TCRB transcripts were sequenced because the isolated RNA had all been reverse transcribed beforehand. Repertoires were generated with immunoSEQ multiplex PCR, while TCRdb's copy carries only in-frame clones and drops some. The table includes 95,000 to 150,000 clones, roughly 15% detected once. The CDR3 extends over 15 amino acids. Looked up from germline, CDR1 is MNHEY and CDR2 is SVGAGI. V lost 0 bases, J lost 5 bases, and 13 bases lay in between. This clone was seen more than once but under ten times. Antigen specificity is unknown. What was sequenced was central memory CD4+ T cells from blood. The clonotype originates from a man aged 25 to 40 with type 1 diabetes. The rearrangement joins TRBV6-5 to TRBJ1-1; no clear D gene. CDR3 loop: CASSYSMRGGTEAFF. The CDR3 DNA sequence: TGTGCCAGCAGTTACTCGATGCGGGGAGGGACTGAAGCTTTCTTT.